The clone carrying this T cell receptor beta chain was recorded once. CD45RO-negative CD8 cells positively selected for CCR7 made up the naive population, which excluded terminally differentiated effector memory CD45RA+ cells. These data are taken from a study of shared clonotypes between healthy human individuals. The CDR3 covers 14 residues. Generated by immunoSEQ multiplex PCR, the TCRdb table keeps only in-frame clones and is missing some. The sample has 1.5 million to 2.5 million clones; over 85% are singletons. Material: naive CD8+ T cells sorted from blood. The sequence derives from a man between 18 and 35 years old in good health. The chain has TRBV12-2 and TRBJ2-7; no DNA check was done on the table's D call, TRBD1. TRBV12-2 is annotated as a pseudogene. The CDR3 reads CASSHRDSPYEQYF. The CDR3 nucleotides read TGTGCCAGCAGCCACCGGGACAGTCCCTACGAGCAGTACTTC.